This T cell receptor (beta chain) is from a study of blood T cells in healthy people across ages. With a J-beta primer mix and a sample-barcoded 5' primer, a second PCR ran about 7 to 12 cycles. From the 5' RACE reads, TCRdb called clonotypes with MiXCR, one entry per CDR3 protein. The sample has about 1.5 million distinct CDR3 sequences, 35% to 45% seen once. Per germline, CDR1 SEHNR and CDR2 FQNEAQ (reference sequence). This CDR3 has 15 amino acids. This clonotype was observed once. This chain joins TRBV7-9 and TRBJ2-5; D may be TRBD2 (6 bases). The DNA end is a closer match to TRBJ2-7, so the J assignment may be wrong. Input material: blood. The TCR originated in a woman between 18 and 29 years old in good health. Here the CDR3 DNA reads TGTGCCAGCACCTTCGTGGTGGGGGGCTCCTACGAGCAGTACTTC. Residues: CASTFVVGGSYEQYF.